A single sample is the source of the 21 T cell receptor beta chains below, sequenced in a study of beta chain features in type 1 diabetes. Study-wide findings and caveats: The study found moderately but significantly shorter TCRB CDR3s in all four CD4+ subsets of Type 1 diabetes patients.

Sequencing targeted expressed TCRB transcripts, as all isolated RNA had been reverse transcribed. The table came from immunoSEQ multiplex PCR; TCRdb's copy has only in-frame clones and leaves some out. The sample consists of 550,000 to 850,000 clones, 13% of them appearing once. The antigens these receptors bind are not known. Material for sequencing was naive CD4+ T cells from blood. The receptors were sampled from a man aged 18 to 29 with type 1 diabetes.

This clone was found a few times. V gene TRBV5-1 combines with J gene TRBJ2-7; D gene uncertain. Germline CDR1 reads SGHRS; CDR2 reads YFSETQ. Trimming took 4 bases from V and 5 from J, leaving 7 bases between them. The CDR3 covers 11 residues. CDR3 sequence (DNA): TGCGCCAGCAGCACTGACAACGAGCAGTACTTC. Translating it yields CASSTDNEQYF. The full variable domain, completed using reference TRBV5-1 and TRBJ2-7, is KAGVTQTPRYLIKTRGQQVTLSCSPISGHRSVSWYQQTPGQGLQFLFEYFSETQRNKGNFPGRFSGRQFSNSRSEMNVSTLELGDSALYLCASSTDNEQYFGPGTRLTVT.

This clone was recorded a few times. The chain uses TRBV2 and TRBJ1-6; TRBD1 matches 7 bases. Unmatched junction bases numbered 7, after V lost 8 bases and J lost 9 bases. The CDR3 runs 13 residues. Germline-derived CDR1 and CDR2 are SNHLY and FYNNEI. The CDR3 loop reads CASGNRGGSPLHF. Here the CDR3 DNA reads TGTGCCAGCGGGAACAGGGGAGGTTCACCCCTCCACTTT.

The genes are TRBV30 and TRBJ1-6; possible D gene TRBD1, 5 bases. Trimming shortened V by 4 bases and J by 7 bases, and 14 bases separated the two germline ends. The CDR3 consists of 14 residues. CDR1 is GTSNPN and CDR2 is SVGIG in the germline V gene (reference sequence). In nucleotides, the CDR3 is TGTGCCTGGATTGGTCCAGGGTTAAATTCACCCCTCCACTTT. This gives the protein CAWIGPGLNSPLHF.

This clone showed up just a few times. Additional DNA sequences in this sample encode the identical CDR3. DNA of the CDR3: TGTGCCATCACTGGACAGGGAAACACCGGGGAGCTGTTTTTT. Amino acids: CAITGQGNTGELFF. The chain carries TRBV10-3 and TRBJ2-2, with 8 positions matching TRBD1. V shed 7 bases and J 2 bases; nucleotides not matched to a gene: 3. CDR1 and CDR2 (germline): ENHRY, SYGVKD. The CDR3 has 14 residues.

Only a few counts were recorded for this clone. The chain employs TRBV2 and TRBJ2-7; maybe TRBD1 (7 bases). CDR3 length equals 12 residues. The V end was cut by 11 bases, the J end by 1 base, with 12 bases between. The germline V gene has CDR1 SNHLY and CDR2 FYNNEI. The CDR3 is CAGQGGSYEQYF. In nucleotides, the CDR3 is TGTGCCGGCCAGGGGGGATCCTACGAGCAGTACTTC.

This clone appeared a few times. This same CDR3 is encoded by further DNA sequences in the sample. The genes are TRBV30 and TRBJ1-2, with D hard to call. The V and J ends lost 3 bases and 2 bases respectively, with 4 bases between them. Germline values: CDR1 GTSNPN, CDR2 SVGIG (reference sequence). This CDR3 region has 11 residues. The CDR3, as DNA: TGTGCCTGGAGCGGCAACTATGGCTACACCTTC. It codes for CAWSGNYGYTF.

This chain links TRBV29-1 with TRBJ2-2; 7 bases map to TRBD1. The CDR3 length is 13 residues. The germline V gene encodes CDR1 SQVTM and CDR2 ANQGSEA. Losses at the gene ends were 5 bases for V and 6 bases for J; bases not matched to a gene: 6. CDR3 residues: CSVQGDWSGELFF. DNA of the CDR3: TGCAGCGTTCAGGGGGATTGGTCCGGGGAGCTGTTTTTT.

V gene TRBV19 combines with J gene TRBJ2-1; D is perhaps TRBD2 (6 bases). V was trimmed by 5 bases and J by 0 bases, leaving 11 bases between them. CDR1 LNHDA and CDR2 SQIVND come from the germline V gene (reference sequence). The CDR3 consists of 15 residues. CDR3 DNA sequence: TGTGCCAGTAGTCCGGGGGTGAGCTCCTACAATGAGCAGTTCTTC. Translating it yields CASSPGVSSYNEQFF.

The chain uses TRBV7-9 and TRBJ1-4; no reliable D call. The CDR3 totals 16 residues. The germline V gene has CDR1 SEHNR and CDR2 FQNEAQ (reference sequence). Deletions cut 0 bases from V and 6 bases from J, with 14 bases between. CDR3 bases: TGTGCCAGCAGCTTAGCGCGGCAGAGCGAATATGAAAAACTGTTTTTT. It specifies CASSLARQSEYEKLFF.

V is TRBV4-1 and J is TRBJ2-1; tentative D call: TRBD1 (5 bases). This CDR3 comprises 19 residues. Germline V gene sequence: CDR1 MGHRA, CDR2 YSYEKL. V lost 0 bases and J lost 5, with 23 bases in between. CDR3 coding DNA: TGCGCCAGCAGCCAAGATTTAAGATTAAATAAAGGGGTTCACAATGAGCAGTTCTTC. It specifies CASSQDLRLNKGVHNEQFF.

This clone showed up just a few times. The rearrangement joins TRBV6-5 to TRBJ1-6, with D maybe TRBD1 (5 bases). The germline V gene has CDR1 MNHEY and CDR2 SVGAGI. The CDR3 sequence is 13 residues long. The germline V and J ends were trimmed by 5 bases and 5 bases, with 7 bases remaining between them. The CDR3 nucleotides read TGTGCCAGCAGTCGACAGCATAATTCACCCCTCCACTTT. This gives the protein CASSRQHNSPLHF.

This clone turned up a few times. Other nucleotide sequences in the sample specify the same CDR3. The rearrangement uses TRBV18 and TRBJ2-7, with D perhaps TRBD1 or TRBD2 (5 bases each). Looked up from germline, CDR1 is KGHSH and CDR2 is LQKENI. CDR3 size: 14 residues. Trimming cost V 2 bases and J 0 bases, with 8 bases left between them. CDR3 region: CASSPGGSSYEQYF. CDR3 bases: TGTGCCAGCTCACCAGGGGGAAGCTCCTACGAGCAGTACTTC.

This clone was picked up a small number of times. The V call is TRBV18, the J call TRBJ2-1; TRBD2 matches 13 bases. From germline, CDR1 is KGHSH and CDR2 LQKENI. There are 16 residues in the CDR3. After removal of 3 bases from V and 7 bases from J, the junction contained 6 bases not matched to a gene. CDR3 in amino acids: CASSPGTSGIGNEQFF. Written as DNA, the CDR3 is TGTGCCAGCTCACCTGGGACTAGCGGGATAGGGAATGAGCAGTTCTTC.

The chain joins TRBV25-1 to TRBJ2-5; D tentatively fits TRBD1 or TRBD2 (5 bases each). V was cut by 0 bases and J by 5 bases, with 10 bases left in between. CDR3 length equals 14 residues. Germline lookup yields CDR1 MGHDK and CDR2 SYGVNS. CDR3 in DNA: TGTGCCAGCAGTGAATACGTGGGACGGGAGACCCAGTACTTC. Amino acid sequence: CASSEYVGRETQYF.

For the CDR3, the DNA is TGTGCCAGCAGCGACGAGCAGGGATATGGCTACACCTTC. Its protein is CASSDEQGYGYTF. This chain links TRBV9 with TRBJ1-2, with D possibly matching TRBD1 (5 bases). Trimming took off 3 bases at V and 5 bases at J, with 11 bases between the two ends. CDR1 and CDR2 from the germline V gene are SGDLS and YYNGEE. The CDR3 loop spans 13 amino acids.

The genes are TRBV5-1 and TRBJ2-4, with a weak D call TRBD2 (6 bases). This CDR3 has 15 residues. The germline gives CDR1 SGHRS, CDR2 YFSETQ. Trimming pared 0 bases from V and 3 bases from J, leaving 10 bases between. The CDR3 nucleotides are TGCGCCAGCAGCTTGGCCTGGGGAGGCAAAAACATTCAGTACTTC. It codes for CASSLAWGGKNIQYF.

V usage is TRBV19 and J usage is TRBJ2-2; D perhaps matches TRBD1 (5 bases). The germline V and J ends were trimmed by 6 bases and 2 bases, with 10 bases remaining between them. CDR1 is LNHDA and CDR2 is SQIVND in the germline V gene (reference sequence). The CDR3 covers 14 residues. The CDR3 region has the DNA TGTGCCAGTAGCACTGACAGCAACACCGGGGAGCTGTTTTTT. This codes for CASSTDSNTGELFF.

This sequence joins TRBV7-3 and TRBJ2-3; D unclear. Germline V gene sequence: CDR1 SGHTA, CDR2 FQGTGA. This CDR3 has 14 residues. V lost 2 bases, J lost 2 bases, and 8 bases lay in between. CDR3 sequence reads: CASSLYRDTDTQYF. The CDR3 coding sequence is TGTGCCAGCAGCTTATATAGGGACACAGATACGCAGTATTTT.

This clone was picked up a small number of times. The J gene is TRBJ2-6, the V gene TRBV4-2; 8 positions agree with TRBD1. CDR3 length: 18 residues. Germline assignment: CDR1 LGHNA and CDR2 YNFKEQ. The junction had 7 bases not matched to a gene; V was cut back by 3 bases and J by 0 bases. Written as DNA, the CDR3 is TGTGCCAGCAGCCAGCTAGGACAGGGCGTCTCTGGGGCCAACGTCCTGACTTTC. This translates into CASSQLGQGVSGANVLTF.

This clone has a handful of counts. V gene TRBV19 combines with J gene TRBJ2-2; D remains unclear. The CDR3 has 15 amino acids. CDR1 and CDR2 (germline): LNHDA, SQIVND (reference sequence). The V end was cut by 10 bases, the J end by 2 bases, with 17 bases between. The CDR3 sequence is CATHTDRRNTGELFF. In DNA, the CDR3 is TGTGCCACCCATACCGATCGCCGAAACACCGGGGAGCTGTTTTTT.

This clone turned up a few times. Other DNA sequences of this sample code for an identical CDR3. The chain carries TRBV25-1 and TRBJ2-5, with D unresolved. The CDR3 is made up of 12 amino acids. Trimming cost V 8 bases and J 2 bases, with 9 bases left between them. Germline V lookup: CDR1 MGHDK, CDR2 SYGVNS. CDR3 nucleotide sequence: TGTGCCAGCGGTCCCCTTCAAGAGACCCAGTACTTC. Amino acid sequence: CASGPLQETQYF.